The 4 T cell receptor beta chains listed next were all sequenced from one sample in a study of T cells in tumors and immune-related adverse events. Libraries were prepared by immunoSEQ multiplex PCR; TCRdb keeps only in-frame clonotypes and omits some of them. This table holds tens of thousands of clones, 85% to 95% found once. The input for sequencing was lymph node tissue, taken from a patient treated with anti-PD-1 therapy. The source of these receptors is a female donor with metastatic renal cell carcinoma.

The genes are TRBV6-6 and TRBJ1-3; 8 positions match TRBD1. The CDR3 consists of 14 residues. The V gene's germline CDR1 is MNHNY and CDR2 SVGAGI (reference sequence). CDR3 amino acids: CATYQGAAGNTIYF. For the CDR3, the DNA is TGTGCGACTTATCAGGGGGCTGCTGGAAACACCATATATTTT.

The chain employs TRBV5-1 and TRBJ2-7; no firm D call. With 2 bases removed from V and 2 bases from J, the gap between germline ends came to 11 bases. The V gene's germline CDR1 is SGHRS and CDR2 YFSETQ. This CDR3 contains 14 residues. The DNA of the CDR3 is TGCGCCAGCAGCTTTCCCGGTTGGGCCTACGAGCAGTACTTC. It yields the protein CASSFPGWAYEQYF.

The sample holds one count of this clone. The chain couples TRBV5-1 to TRBJ2-5; 8 bases match TRBD2. Germline CDR1 and CDR2: SGHRS and YFSETQ. The CDR3 runs to 14 residues. J lost 8 bases, V lost 0 bases, and 6 bases had no gene match. Here the CDR3 DNA reads TGCGCCAGCAGCTTGGAACCAGCGGGAGAAACCCAGTACTTC. Protein sequence: CASSLEPAGETQYF.

This clone was found once. CDR3 nucleotide sequence: TGTGCCAGCTCACCAGCGGGAGGGGTTGAGCAGTTCTTC. Amino acids: CASSPAGGVEQFF. The rearrangement links TRBV18 to TRBJ2-1, with TRBD2 identical over 9 bases. Germline V gene sequence: CDR1 KGHSH, CDR2 LQKENI. J gave up 9 bases and V 2 bases, and 2 bases lay outside the gene matches. CDR3 length equals 13 residues. The variable domain in full, completed from reference TRBV18 and TRBJ2-1, reads NAGVMQNPRHLVRRRGQEARLRCSPMKGHSHVYWYRQLPEEGLKFMVYLQKENIIDESGMPKERFSAEFPKEGPSILRIQQVVRGDSAAYFCASSPAGGVEQFFGPGTRLTVL.